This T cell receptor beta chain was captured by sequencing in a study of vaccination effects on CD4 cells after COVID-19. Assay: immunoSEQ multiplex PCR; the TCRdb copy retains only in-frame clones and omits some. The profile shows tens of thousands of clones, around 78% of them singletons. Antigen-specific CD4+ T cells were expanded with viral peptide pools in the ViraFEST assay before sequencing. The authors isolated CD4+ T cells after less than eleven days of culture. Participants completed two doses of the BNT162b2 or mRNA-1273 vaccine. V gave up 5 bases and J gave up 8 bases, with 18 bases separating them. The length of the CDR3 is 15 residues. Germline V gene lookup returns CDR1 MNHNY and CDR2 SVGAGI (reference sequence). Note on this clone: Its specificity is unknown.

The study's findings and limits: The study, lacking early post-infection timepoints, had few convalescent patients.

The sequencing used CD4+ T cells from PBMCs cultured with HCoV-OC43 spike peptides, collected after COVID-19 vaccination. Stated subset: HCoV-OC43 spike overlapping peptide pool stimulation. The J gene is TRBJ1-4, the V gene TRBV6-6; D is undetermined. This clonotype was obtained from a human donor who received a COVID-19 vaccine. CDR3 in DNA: TGTGCCAGCAGTCTCACTCAATGGGTCCGGGAAAAACTGTTTTTT. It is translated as CASSLTQWVREKLFF.